This TCR beta chain is from a study of HIV-infected patients and healthy controls. Study findings and constraints: During therapy, HIV-associated CDR3s fell significantly in frequency, while CMV-associated CDR3s did not change significantly.

cDNA was made from about 500 ng RNA using alpha and beta constant primers. Separate chain-specific third strand synthesis with multiplexing indices produced the alpha and beta libraries. TCRdb used MiXCR to reprocess the 5' RACE reads, holding one entry per CDR3 protein. Counted here are 19,000 or so distinct CDR3 sequences, 8.5% occurring once; the ten biggest clones make up around 20%. This clonotype was detected a few times. The antigen remains unidentified. The CDR3 consists of 16 residues. After removal of 2 bases from V and 0 bases from J, the junction contained 0 bases not matched to a gene. CDR1 and CDR2 from the germline V gene are MNHEY and SVGEGT. Antiretroviral therapy had run roughly three months, about 14 weeks, before follow-up blood collection. Whole blood was used without fractionation, so all unsorted peripheral T cells were included.

The chain is built from TRBV6-2 or TRBV6-3 and TRBJ2-5; 13 bases line up with TRBD2. The specimen was blood, collected during antiretroviral therapy. The source is an adult with HIV infection. The CDR3 coding sequence is TGTGCCAGCAGTTACGGGACTAGCGGGAACCAAGAGACCCAGTACTTC. It yields the protein CASSYGTSGNQETQYF.